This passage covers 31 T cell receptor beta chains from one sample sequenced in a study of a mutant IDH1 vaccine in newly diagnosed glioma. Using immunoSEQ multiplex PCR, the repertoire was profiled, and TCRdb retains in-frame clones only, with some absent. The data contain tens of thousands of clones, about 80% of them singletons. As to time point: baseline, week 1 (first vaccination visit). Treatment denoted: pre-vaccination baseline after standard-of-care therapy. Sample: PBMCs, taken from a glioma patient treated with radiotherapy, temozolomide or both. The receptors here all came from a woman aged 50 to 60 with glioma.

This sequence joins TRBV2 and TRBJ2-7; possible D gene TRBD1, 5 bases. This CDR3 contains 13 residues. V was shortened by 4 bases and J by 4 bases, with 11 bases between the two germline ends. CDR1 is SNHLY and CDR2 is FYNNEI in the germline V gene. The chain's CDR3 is CASSVPQEYEQYF. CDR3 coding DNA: TGTGCCAGCAGTGTGCCACAGGAGTACGAGCAGTACTTC.

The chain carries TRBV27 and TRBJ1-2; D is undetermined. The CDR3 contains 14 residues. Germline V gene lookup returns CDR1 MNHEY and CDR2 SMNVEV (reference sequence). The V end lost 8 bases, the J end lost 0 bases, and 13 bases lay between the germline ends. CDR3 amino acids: CASGRAPANYGYTF. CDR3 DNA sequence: TGTGCCAGCGGCCGGGCTCCAGCTAACTATGGCTACACCTTC.

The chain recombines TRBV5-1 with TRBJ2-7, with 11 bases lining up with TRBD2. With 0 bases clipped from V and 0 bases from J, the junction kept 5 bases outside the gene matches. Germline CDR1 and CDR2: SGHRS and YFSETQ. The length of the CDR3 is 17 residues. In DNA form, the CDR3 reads TGCGCCAGCAGCTTGGTTAGCGGGGGGGACAGCTCCTACGAGCAGTACTTC. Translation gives CASSLVSGGDSSYEQYF.

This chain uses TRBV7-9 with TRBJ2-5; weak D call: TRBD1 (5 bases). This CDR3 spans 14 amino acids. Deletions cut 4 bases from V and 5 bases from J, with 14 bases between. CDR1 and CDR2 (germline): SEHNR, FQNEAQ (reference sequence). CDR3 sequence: CASSYDQGRETQYF. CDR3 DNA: TGTGCCAGCAGCTATGATCAGGGAAGGGAGACCCAGTACTTC.

The CDR3 loop is CASSILTADNSPLHF. As DNA, the CDR3 is TGTGCCAGTAGTATCCTTACCGCGGATAATTCACCCCTCCACTTT. This rearrangement joins TRBV19 to TRBJ1-6; D is uncertain. The CDR3 runs 15 residues. Trimming shortened V by 3 bases and J by 5 bases, and 11 bases separated the two germline ends. Germline-derived CDR1 and CDR2 are LNHDA and SQIVND (reference sequence).

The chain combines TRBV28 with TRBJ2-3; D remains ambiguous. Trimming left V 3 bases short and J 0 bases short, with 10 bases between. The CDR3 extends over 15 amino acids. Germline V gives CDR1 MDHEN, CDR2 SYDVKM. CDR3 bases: TGTGCCAGCAGTTTCCCTGGACCGAGCACAGATACGCAGTATTTT. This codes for CASSFPGPSTDTQYF.

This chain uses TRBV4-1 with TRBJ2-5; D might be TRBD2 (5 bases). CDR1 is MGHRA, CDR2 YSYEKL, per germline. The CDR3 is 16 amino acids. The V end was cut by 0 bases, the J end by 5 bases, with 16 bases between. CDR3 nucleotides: TGCGCCAGCAGCCAAGATCTGGCCCGGGAAAGGGAGACCCAGTACTTC. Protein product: CASSQDLARERETQYF.

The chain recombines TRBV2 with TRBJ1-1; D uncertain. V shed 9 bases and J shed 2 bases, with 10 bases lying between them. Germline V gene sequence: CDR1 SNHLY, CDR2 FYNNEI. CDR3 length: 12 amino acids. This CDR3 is CASSRANTEAFF. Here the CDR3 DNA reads TGTGCCAGTTCCCGGGCCAACACTGAAGCTTTCTTT.

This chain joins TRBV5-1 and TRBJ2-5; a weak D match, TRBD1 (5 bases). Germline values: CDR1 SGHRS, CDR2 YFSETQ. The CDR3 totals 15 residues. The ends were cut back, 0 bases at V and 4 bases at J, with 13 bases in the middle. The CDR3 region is CASSLGPGNTETQYF. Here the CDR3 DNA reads TGCGCCAGCAGCTTGGGGCCAGGGAACACAGAGACCCAGTACTTC.

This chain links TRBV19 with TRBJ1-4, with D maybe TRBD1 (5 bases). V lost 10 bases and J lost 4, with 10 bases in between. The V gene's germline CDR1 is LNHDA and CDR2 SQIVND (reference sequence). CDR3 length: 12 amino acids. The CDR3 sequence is CATRALNEKLFF. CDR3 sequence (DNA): TGTGCCACCAGGGCCCTTAATGAAAAACTGTTTTTT.

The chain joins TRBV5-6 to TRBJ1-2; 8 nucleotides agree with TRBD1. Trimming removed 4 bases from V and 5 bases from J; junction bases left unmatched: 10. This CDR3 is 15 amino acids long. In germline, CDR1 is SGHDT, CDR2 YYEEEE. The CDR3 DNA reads TGTGCCAGCAGCCTCCCGCAGGGGGCGAGGTATGGCTACACCTTC. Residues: CASSLPQGARYGYTF.

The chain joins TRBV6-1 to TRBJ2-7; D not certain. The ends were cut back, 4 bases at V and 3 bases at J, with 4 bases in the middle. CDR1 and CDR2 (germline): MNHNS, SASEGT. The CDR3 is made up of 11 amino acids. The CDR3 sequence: CASSVSYEQYF. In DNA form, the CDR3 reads TGTGCCAGCAGTGTAAGCTACGAGCAGTACTTC.

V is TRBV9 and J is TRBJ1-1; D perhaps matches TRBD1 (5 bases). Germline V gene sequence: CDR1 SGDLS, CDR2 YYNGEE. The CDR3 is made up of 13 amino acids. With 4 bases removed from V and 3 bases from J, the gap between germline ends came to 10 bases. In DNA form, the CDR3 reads TGTGCCAGCAGCTCGCGGGGGGACACTGAAGCTTTCTTT. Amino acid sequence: CASSSRGDTEAFF.

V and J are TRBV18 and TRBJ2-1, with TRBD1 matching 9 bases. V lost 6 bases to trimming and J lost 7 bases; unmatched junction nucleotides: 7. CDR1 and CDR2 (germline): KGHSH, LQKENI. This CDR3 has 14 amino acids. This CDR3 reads CASSPGQGKNEQFF. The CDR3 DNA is TGTGCCAGCTCGCCGGGACAGGGTAAAAATGAGCAGTTCTTC.

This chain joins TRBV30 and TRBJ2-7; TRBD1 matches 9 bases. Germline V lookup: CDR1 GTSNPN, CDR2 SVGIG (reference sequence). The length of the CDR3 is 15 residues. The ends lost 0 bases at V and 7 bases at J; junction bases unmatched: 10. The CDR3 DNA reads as TGTGCCTGGAGTGTTACAGGGGGCGCACGGGATGAGCAGTACTTC. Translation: CAWSVTGGARDEQYF. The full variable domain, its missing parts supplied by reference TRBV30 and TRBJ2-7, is SQTIHQWPATLVQPVGSPLSLECTVEGTSNPNLYWYRQAAGRGLQLLFYSVGIGQISSEVPQNLSASRPQDRQFILSSKKLLLSDSGFYLCAWSVTGGARDEQYFGPGTRLTVT.

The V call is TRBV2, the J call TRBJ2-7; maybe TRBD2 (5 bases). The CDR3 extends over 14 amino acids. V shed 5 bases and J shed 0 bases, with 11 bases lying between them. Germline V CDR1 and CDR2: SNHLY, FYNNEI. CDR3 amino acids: CASSSEGYSYEQYF. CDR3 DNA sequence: TGTGCCAGCAGTTCCGAGGGTTACTCCTACGAGCAGTACTTC.

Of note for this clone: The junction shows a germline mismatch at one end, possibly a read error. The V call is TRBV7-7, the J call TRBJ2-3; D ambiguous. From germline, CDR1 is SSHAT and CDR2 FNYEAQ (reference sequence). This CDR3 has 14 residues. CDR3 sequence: CASSPPSPANTQYF. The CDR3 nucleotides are TGTGCTAGCAGTCCTCCTAGTCCGGCCAATACGCAGTATTTT.

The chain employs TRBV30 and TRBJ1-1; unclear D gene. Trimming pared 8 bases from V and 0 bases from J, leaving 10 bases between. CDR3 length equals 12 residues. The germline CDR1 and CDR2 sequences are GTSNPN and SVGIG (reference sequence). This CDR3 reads CAHRGLNTEAFF. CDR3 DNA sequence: TGTGCCCACCGGGGATTGAACACTGAAGCTTTCTTT. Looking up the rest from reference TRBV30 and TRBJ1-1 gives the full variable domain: SQTIHQWPATLVQPVGSPLSLECTVEGTSNPNLYWYRQAAGRGLQLLFYSVGIGQISSEVPQNLSASRPQDRQFILSSKKLLLSDSGFYLCAHRGLNTEAFFGQGTRLTVV.

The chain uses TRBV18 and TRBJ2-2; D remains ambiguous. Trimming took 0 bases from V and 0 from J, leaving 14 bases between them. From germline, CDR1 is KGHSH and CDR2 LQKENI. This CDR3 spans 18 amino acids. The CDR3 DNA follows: TGTGCCAGCTCACCACCCGCAAGGTTTGGGACGAACACCGGGGAGCTGTTTTTT. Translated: CASSPPARFGTNTGELFF.

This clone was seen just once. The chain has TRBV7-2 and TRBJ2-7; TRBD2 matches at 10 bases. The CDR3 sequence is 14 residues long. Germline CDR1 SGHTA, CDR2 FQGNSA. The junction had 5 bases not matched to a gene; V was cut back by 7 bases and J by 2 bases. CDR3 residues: CASTLSGGTYEQYF. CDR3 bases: TGTGCCAGCACTCTTAGCGGGGGGACCTACGAGCAGTACTTC.

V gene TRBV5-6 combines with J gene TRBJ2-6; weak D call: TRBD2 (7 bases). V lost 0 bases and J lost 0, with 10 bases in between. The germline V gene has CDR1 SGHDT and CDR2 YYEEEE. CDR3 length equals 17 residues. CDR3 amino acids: CASSLGGGTSGANVLTF. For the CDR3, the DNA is TGTGCCAGCAGCTTGGGGGGGGGCACCTCTGGGGCCAACGTCCTGACTTTC.

The CDR3 DNA reads as TGTGCCAGCAGTTCCAGGGGGGGTGGGACCCAGTACTTC. The encoded protein is CASSSRGGGTQYF. The chain combines TRBV6-5 with TRBJ2-5, with D perhaps matching TRBD1 or TRBD2 (7 bases each). The V gene's germline CDR1 is MNHEY and CDR2 SVGAGI. The length of the CDR3 is 13 residues. Trimming pared 4 bases from V and 7 bases from J, leaving 13 bases between.

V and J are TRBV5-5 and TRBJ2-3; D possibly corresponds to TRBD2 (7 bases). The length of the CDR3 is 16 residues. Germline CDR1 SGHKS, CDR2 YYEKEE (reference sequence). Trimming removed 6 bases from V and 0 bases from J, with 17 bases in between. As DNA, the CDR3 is TGTGCCAGCATCGGCGGGGGCCCCACTAGCACAGATACGCAGTATTTT. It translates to CASIGGGPTSTDTQYF.

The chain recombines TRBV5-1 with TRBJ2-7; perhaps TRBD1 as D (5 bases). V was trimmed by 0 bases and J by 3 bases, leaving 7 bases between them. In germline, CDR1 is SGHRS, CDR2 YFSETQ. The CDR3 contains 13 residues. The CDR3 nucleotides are TGCGCCAGCAGCTTGGCAGGGAACTACGAGCAGTACTTC. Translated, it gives CASSLAGNYEQYF.

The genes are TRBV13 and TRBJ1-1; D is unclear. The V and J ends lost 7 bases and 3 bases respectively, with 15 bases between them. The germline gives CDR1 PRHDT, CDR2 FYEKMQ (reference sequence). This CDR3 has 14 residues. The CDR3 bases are TGTGCCAGCAACGAAATCCGCCGGGACACTGAAGCTTTCTTT. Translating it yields CASNEIRRDTEAFF.

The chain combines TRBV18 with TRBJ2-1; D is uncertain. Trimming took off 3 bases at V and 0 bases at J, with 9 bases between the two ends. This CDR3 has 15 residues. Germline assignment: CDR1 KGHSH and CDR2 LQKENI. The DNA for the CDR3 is TGTGCCAGCTCACCCGAAATGAGCTCCTACAATGAGCAGTTCTTC. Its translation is CASSPEMSSYNEQFF.

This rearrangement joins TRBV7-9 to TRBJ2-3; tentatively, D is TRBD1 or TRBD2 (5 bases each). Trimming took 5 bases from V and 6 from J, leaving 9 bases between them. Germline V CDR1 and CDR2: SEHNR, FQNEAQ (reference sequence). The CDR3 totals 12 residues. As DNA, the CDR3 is TGTGCCAGCAGCACCGAGGGGGATACGCAGTATTTT. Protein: CASSTEGDTQYF.

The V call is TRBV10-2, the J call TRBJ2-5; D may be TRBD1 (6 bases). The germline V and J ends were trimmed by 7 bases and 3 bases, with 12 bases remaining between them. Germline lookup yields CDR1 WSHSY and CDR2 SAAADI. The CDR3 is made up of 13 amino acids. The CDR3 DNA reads TGCGCCAGCAAATTAAACAGGGAAGAGACCCAGTACTTC. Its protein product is CASKLNREETQYF.

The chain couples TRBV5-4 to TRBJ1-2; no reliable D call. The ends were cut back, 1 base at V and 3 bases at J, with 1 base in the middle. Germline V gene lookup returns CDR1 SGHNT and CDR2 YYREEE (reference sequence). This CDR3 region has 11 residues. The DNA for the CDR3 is TGTGCCAGCAGCTTGTACTATGGCTACACCTTC. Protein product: CASSLYYGYTF.

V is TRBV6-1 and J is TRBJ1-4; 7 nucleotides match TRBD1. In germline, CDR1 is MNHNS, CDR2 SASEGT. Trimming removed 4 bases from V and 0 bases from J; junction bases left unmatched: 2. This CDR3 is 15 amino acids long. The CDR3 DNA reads TGTGCCAGCAGTGTCAGGGGGGCAACTAATGAAAAACTGTTTTTT. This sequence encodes CASSVRGATNEKLFF.

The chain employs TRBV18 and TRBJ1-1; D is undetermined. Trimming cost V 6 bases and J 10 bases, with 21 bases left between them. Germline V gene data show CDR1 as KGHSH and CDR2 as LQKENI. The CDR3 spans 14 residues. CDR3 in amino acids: CASSPQGVGFGAFF. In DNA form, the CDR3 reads TGTGCCAGCTCGCCTCAAGGCGTCGGGTTCGGAGCTTTCTTT.